This TCR beta chain was captured in a study of glioma-infiltrating T cells. For this clonotype: One base away lies a much larger clone, so this may be a sequencing read error.

J lost 8 bases, V lost 0 bases, and 10 bases had no gene match. The CDR3 covers 16 residues. Germline-derived CDR1 and CDR2 are LNHNV and YYDKDF (reference sequence). Using RNA template, CDR3s of TCR alpha and beta were amplified with iRepertoire arm-PCR. Each CDR3 protein is one row after TCRdb ran MiXCR on the multiplex PCR reads. Among 300,000 to 450,000 distinct CDR3 sequences listed, 41% were seen once. Sequencing was carried out using glioma tissue, nonneoplastic brain tissue, or PBMCs (not recorded which). The receptor was isolated from a human donor with low-grade glioma or glioblastoma, undergoing nonglioma brain surgery, or in good health (not recorded which). The V and J genes are TRBV15 and TRBJ2-1, with TRBD2 identical over 7 bases. The DNA of the CDR3 is TGTGCCACCAGCAGAGAAACTTGGGCGGGGGATGATGAGCAGTTCTTC. It encodes CATSRETWAGDDEQFF.